Reported below is one T cell receptor (beta chain). These data belong to a study of cytomegalovirus exposure and HLA in healthy donors. With 60 Vbeta and 13 Jbeta primers, the PCR was carried out. Clones were sequenced by immunoSEQ multiplex PCR, and TCRdb holds only the in-frame ones, with some missing. The data show 130,000 or so clones, with around 80% seen just once and about 3.4% held by the top ten. The CDR3 has 15 amino acids. The germline V gene has CDR1 SGDLS and CDR2 YYNGEE. Trimming took 0 bases from V and 4 from J; bases not matched to a gene: 5. The sample consisted of PBMCs. The receptor's source is a man younger than 35 in good health and CMV-seropositive. The V and J genes are TRBV9 and TRBJ2-3; the match to TRBD2 covers 7 bases. The CDR3, as DNA: TGTGCCAGCAGCGTAGACGGGGGAGGGGCAGATACGCAGTATTTT. Its translation: CASSVDGGGADTQYF.